The 27 T cell receptor beta chains below come from one sample, sequenced in a study of a mutant IDH1 vaccine in newly diagnosed glioma (dated by TCRdb to 2020 to 2023). No cognate antigen is known for these TCRs. Library construction relied on the immunoSEQ multiplex PCR assay. Sourced from immuneACCESS, this table was stored by TCRdb with only in-frame sequences that have V and J called. A share of the clones is absent; for the studies checked, an unresolved V gene accounts for under half, and the remainder has no known explanation. Present in this sample are 45,000 to 60,000 clones, about 77% of which were seen just once. Around 4.9% of the sample belongs to the ten largest clones. This specimen's time point label, interpreted: week 5, during vaccination. A 20-mer mutant IDH1 peptide at 300 micrograms in Montanide made up each vaccine dose, which was injected subcutaneously together with topical imiquimod.

The material was PBMCs, obtained from a glioma patient whose treatment included an IDH1 peptide vaccine. The source of these receptors is a man over 45 with glioma.

This CDR3 is CASSYRGTAGSPLHF. Here the CDR3 DNA reads TGTGCCAGCAGTTACAGAGGGACGGCGGGGTCACCCCTCCACTTT. The rearrangement joins TRBV6-5 to TRBJ1-6, with D tentatively TRBD1 (5 bases). With 2 bases removed from V and 10 bases from J, the gap between germline ends came to 15 bases. Germline V gene data show CDR1 as MNHEY and CDR2 as SVGAGI. This CDR3 contains 15 residues.

J is TRBJ1-4 and V is TRBV19; 10 positions match TRBD1. There are 13 residues in the CDR3. Unmatched junction bases numbered 5, after V lost 8 bases and J lost 8 bases. Germline lookup yields CDR1 LNHDA and CDR2 SQIVND (reference sequence). Written as DNA, the CDR3 is TGTGCCAGTTCCGGGACAGGGGAGGAAAAACTGTTTTTT. Translating it yields CASSGTGEEKLFF.

V is TRBV5-1 and J is TRBJ2-6; D uncertain. Germline CDR1 reads SGHRS; CDR2 reads YFSETQ. This CDR3 has 15 amino acids. Trimming left V 0 bases short and J 0 bases short, with 4 bases between. The CDR3 loop reads CASSLGDSGANVLTF. CDR3 in DNA: TGCGCCAGCAGCTTGGGGGACTCTGGGGCCAACGTCCTGACTTTC.

The chain recombines TRBV25-1 with TRBJ1-1; D may be TRBD1 (6 bases). V lost 6 bases and J 5 bases, leaving 13 bases between the germline ends. This CDR3 region has 13 residues. The germline CDR1 and CDR2 sequences are MGHDK and SYGVNS. The chain's CDR3 is CASSTGRLTEAFF. The CDR3 region has the DNA TGTGCCAGCAGCACAGGGCGATTGACTGAAGCTTTCTTT.

This chain connects TRBV30 to TRBJ1-2; the D is unclear. Germline V CDR1 and CDR2: GTSNPN, SVGIG (reference sequence). Trimming took off 2 bases at V and 6 bases at J, with 19 bases between the two ends. The CDR3 runs to 15 residues. In DNA, the CDR3 is TGTGCCTGGAGTCTGCGACAAGGCCTAGGGCATGGCTACACCTTC. Its translation is CAWSLRQGLGHGYTF. The whole variable domain, remainder taken from reference TRBV30 and TRBJ1-2, is SQTIHQWPATLVQPVGSPLSLECTVEGTSNPNLYWYRQAAGRGLQLLFYSVGIGQISSEVPQNLSASRPQDRQFILSSKKLLLSDSGFYLCAWSLRQGLGHGYTFGSGTRLTVV.

This clone was detected once. V is TRBV19 and J is TRBJ1-5; D gene unclear. Per germline, CDR1 LNHDA and CDR2 SQIVND (reference sequence). The germline V and J ends were trimmed by 7 bases and 0 bases, with 10 bases remaining between them. The CDR3 runs to 14 residues. The CDR3 region is CASNALHSNQPQHF. The CDR3 nucleotides read TGTGCCAGTAATGCGCTACATAGCAATCAGCCCCAGCATTTT. The full variable domain, with the rest looked up from reference TRBV19 and TRBJ1-5, is DGGITQSPKYLFRKEGQNVTLSCEQNLNHDAMYWYRQDPGQGLRLIYYSQIVNDFQKGDIAEGYSVSREKKESFPLTVTSAQKNPTAFYLCASNALHSNQPQHFGDGTRLSIL.

The chain joins TRBV21-1 to TRBJ1-1; TRBD1 is the table's D call and was not checked against the DNA. TRBV21-1 is termed a pseudogene. The CDR3 sequence is 18 residues long. The CDR3 DNA reads TGTGCCAGCAGCCAAAAGGAGGGACAGGTCCCGTGGAACACTGAAGCTTTCTTT. Amino acid sequence: CASSQKEGQVPWNTEAFF.

V gene TRBV19 combines with J gene TRBJ2-7, with 7 bases matching TRBD1. The trim removed 8 bases at V and 5 bases at J, leaving 6 bases unmatched. From germline, CDR1 is LNHDA and CDR2 SQIVND (reference sequence). CDR3 length equals 12 residues. This chain's CDR3 is CASRQGLDEQYF. For the CDR3, the DNA is TGTGCCAGTCGACAGGGCCTCGACGAGCAGTACTTC. The entire variable domain, with the rest obtained from reference TRBV19 and TRBJ2-7, is as follows: DGGITQSPKYLFRKEGQNVTLSCEQNLNHDAMYWYRQDPGQGLRLIYYSQIVNDFQKGDIAEGYSVSREKKESFPLTVTSAQKNPTAFYLCASRQGLDEQYFGPGTRLTVT.

This clone was seen only a few times. The chain is built from TRBV6-6 and TRBJ1-2; 7 bases are shared with TRBD1. Germline CDR1 reads MNHNY; CDR2 reads SVGAGI (reference sequence). There are 13 residues in the CDR3. After removal of 6 bases from V and 2 bases from J, the junction contained 3 bases not matched to a gene. The DNA for the CDR3 is TGTGCCAGCAGCCCACAGGGGAACTATGGCTACACCTTC. As protein: CASSPQGNYGYTF.

The DNA of the CDR3 is TGTGCCAGCAGTTCAACAGGGAATGAAAAACTGTTTTTT. Its protein product is CASSSTGNEKLFF. This chain connects TRBV6-5 to TRBJ1-4; D might be TRBD1 (6 bases). The germline CDR1 and CDR2 sequences are MNHEY and SVGAGI. CDR3 length equals 13 residues. The V and J ends lost 4 bases and 5 bases respectively, with 8 bases between them.

The rearrangement uses TRBV10-3 and TRBJ2-1; possibly TRBD1 for D (7 bases). V lost 0 bases and J lost 4, with 10 bases in between. CDR1 and CDR2 (germline): ENHRY, SYGVKD. The CDR3 extends over 15 amino acids. Written as DNA, the CDR3 is TGTGCCATCAGTGAGTCCCAGGGGGGTTACAATGAGCAGTTCTTC. Its protein product is CAISESQGGYNEQFF.

This chain connects TRBV18 to TRBJ1-6; D gene ambiguous. This CDR3 spans 15 amino acids. Deletions cut 5 bases from V and 4 bases from J, with 12 bases between. The germline gives CDR1 KGHSH, CDR2 LQKENI. CDR3 coding DNA: TGTGCCAGCTCATCGGACCGACGTTATAATTCACCCCTCCACTTT. It codes for CASSSDRRYNSPLHF.

The chain combines TRBV10-1 with TRBJ2-1; D is perhaps TRBD1 (6 bases). The CDR3 loop spans 16 amino acids. Germline-derived CDR1 and CDR2 are WNHNN and SYGVQD (reference sequence). V shed 2 bases and J shed 4 bases, with 15 bases lying between them. The CDR3 DNA reads as TGCGCCAGCAGTGAGGCGAGTGCAGGGGCGTACAATGAGCAGTTCTTC. This gives the protein CASSEASAGAYNEQFF.

The genes are TRBV20-1 and TRBJ2-7, with D possibly TRBD1 on 5 matching bases. Trimming left V 2 bases short and J 7 bases short, with 9 bases between. The CDR3 loop spans 11 amino acids. Germline values: CDR1 DFQATT, CDR2 SNEGSKA (reference sequence). In nucleotides, the CDR3 is TGCAGTGCTAGAATAGGACAAGAGCAGTACTTC. It codes for CSARIGQEQYF.

The V call is TRBV7-2, the J call TRBJ1-1; 10 bases are a match to TRBD1. J was trimmed by 3 bases and V by 11 bases; bases with no gene match: 6. Germline CDR1 SGHTA, CDR2 FQGNSA. This CDR3 contains 13 residues. CDR3 in DNA: TGTGCCGACAGGGGGCGCGGGGACACTGAAGCTTTCTTT. This gives the protein CADRGRGDTEAFF. Looking up the rest from reference TRBV7-2 and TRBJ1-1 gives the full variable domain: GAGVSQSPSNKVTEKGKDVELRCDPISGHTALYWYRQSLGQGLEFLIYFQGNSAPDKSGLPSDRFSAERTGGSVSTLTIQRTQQEDSAVYLCADRGRGDTEAFFGQGTRLTVV.

The V call is TRBV2, the J call TRBJ1-4; tentative D call: TRBD1 (6 bases). Trimming shortened V by 6 bases and J by 3 bases, and 17 bases separated the two germline ends. This CDR3 region has 16 residues. The germline V gene has CDR1 SNHLY and CDR2 FYNNEI. CDR3 coding DNA: TGTGCCAGCAGGACGGGGGACACCTCCTCTAATGAAAAACTGTTTTTT. Its protein is CASRTGDTSSNEKLFF.

The V and J genes are TRBV25-1 and TRBJ2-1; 10 nucleotides match TRBD1. Per germline, CDR1 MGHDK and CDR2 SYGVNS. This CDR3 has 15 amino acids. V dropped 4 bases and J dropped 2; count of bases not matched to a gene: 2. The CDR3 sequence is CASSAGQGPYNEQFF. In DNA, the CDR3 is TGTGCCAGCAGTGCGGGACAGGGGCCCTACAATGAGCAGTTCTTC.

V usage is TRBV10-3 and J usage is TRBJ2-1, with TRBD2 as a possible D gene (6 bases). The germline V and J ends were trimmed by 6 bases and 5 bases, with 8 bases remaining between them. Germline V lookup: CDR1 ENHRY, CDR2 SYGVKD. The CDR3 length is 12 residues. As DNA, the CDR3 is TGTGCCATCAGGGGACTTGACAATGAGCAGTTCTTC. Residues: CAIRGLDNEQFF.

This clone was detected only once. The rearrangement uses TRBV6-6 and TRBJ1-5; D not resolved. The V gene's germline CDR1 is MNHNY and CDR2 SVGAGI (reference sequence). V lost 7 bases and J lost 4, with 14 bases in between. The CDR3 spans 14 residues. CDR3 sequence: CASTIPGQNQPQHF. The CDR3 coding sequence is TGTGCCAGCACTATTCCCGGGCAAAATCAGCCCCAGCATTTT.

The chain uses TRBV6-5 and TRBJ2-7, with 7 nucleotides matching TRBD1. The V gene's germline CDR1 is MNHEY and CDR2 SVGAGI. The V gene end was trimmed by 5 bases and the J gene end by 6 bases; junction bases not matched to a gene: 7. The length of the CDR3 is 13 residues. The CDR3 bases are TGTGCCAGCAGTAGGGACAGCCTCGGCGAGCAGTACTTC. Amino acids: CASSRDSLGEQYF.

The chain has TRBV6-1 and TRBJ1-1; D gene unclear. The V gene's germline CDR1 is MNHNS and CDR2 SASEGT. Trimming pared 1 base from V and 1 base from J, leaving 4 bases between. The CDR3 covers 13 residues. CDR3 bases: TGTGCCAGCAGTGAAGGGAGGAACACTGAAGCTTTCTTT. Amino acid sequence: CASSEGRNTEAFF.

The CDR3 sequence: CASSLAVRLGELFF. DNA for the CDR3: TGTGCCAGCAGCTTAGCGGTCCGGCTCGGGGAGCTGTTTTTT. The chain uses TRBV7-9 and TRBJ2-2, with D uncertain. The CDR3 spans 14 residues. The V gene's germline CDR1 is SEHNR and CDR2 FQNEAQ (reference sequence). The V end lost 0 bases, the J end lost 7 bases, and 9 bases lay between the germline ends.

The rearrangement links TRBV19 to TRBJ2-7; tentatively, D is TRBD2 (5 bases). This CDR3 has 15 amino acids. The V end was cut by 6 bases, the J end by 2 bases, with 17 bases between. CDR1 and CDR2 (germline): LNHDA, SQIVND (reference sequence). CDR3 DNA sequence: TGTGCCAGTAGCCCTGCGGTAGCGAGAACCTACGAGCAGTACTTC. Protein product: CASSPAVARTYEQYF.

The chain recombines TRBV7-9 with TRBJ2-6; a possible D gene is TRBD1 (6 bases). This CDR3 spans 17 amino acids. V was trimmed by 5 bases and J by 1 base, leaving 15 bases between them. Germline V gene lookup returns CDR1 SEHNR and CDR2 FQNEAQ (reference sequence). The CDR3 here is CASSDGQFSSGANVLTF. CDR3 coding DNA: TGTGCCAGCAGCGACGGACAGTTTTCATCTGGGGCCAACGTCCTGACTTTC.

V gene TRBV7-2 combines with J gene TRBJ2-7; weak D call: TRBD1 (5 bases). The CDR3 sequence is 14 residues long. Per the germline V gene, CDR1 is SGHTA and CDR2 is FQGNSA. The germline V and J ends were trimmed by 1 base and 3 bases, with 10 bases remaining between them. DNA for the CDR3: TGTGCCAGCAGCTTAGACAGGAATTACTACGAGCAGTACTTC. It is translated as CASSLDRNYYEQYF.

The chain combines TRBV7-9 with TRBJ2-6; weak D call: TRBD1 (5 bases). The CDR3 has 16 amino acids. The germline V gene has CDR1 SEHNR and CDR2 FQNEAQ (reference sequence). V lost 5 bases and J lost 0, with 11 bases in between. In DNA form, the CDR3 reads TGTGCCAGCAGCGACCGACAGCACTCTGGGGCCAACGTCCTGACTTTC. Translation gives CASSDRQHSGANVLTF.

The chain uses TRBV6-5 and TRBJ1-1; 8 nucleotides agree with TRBD1. Germline assignment: CDR1 MNHEY and CDR2 SVGAGI. The length of the CDR3 is 16 residues. With V trimmed by 4 bases and J by 0 bases, 7 bases remained unmatched. Here the CDR3 reads CASSSGQGRVNTEAFF. In DNA form, the CDR3 reads TGTGCCAGCAGTTCTGGACAGGGAAGGGTGAACACTGAAGCTTTCTTT.